This T cell receptor (beta chain) was profiled in a study of CD8 T cells in ankylosing spondylitis. Many counts were recorded for this clonotype. One entry per CDR3 protein results from TCRdb running MiXCR on the 5' RACE reads. The sample carries some 130,000 distinct CDR3 sequences, 7% to 10% recorded once. This CDR3 is built from 14 residues. Per the germline V gene, CDR1 is SGHTA and CDR2 is FQGNSA. Trimming cost V 1 base and J 1 base, with 7 bases left between them. The chain employs TRBV7-2 and TRBJ2-5; TRBD1 might be the D (5 bases). Sample: synovial fluid, either unsorted or a sorted T cell fraction (not recorded which). The sequence was obtained from a male donor with ankylosing spondylitis. CDR3 protein: CASSLEQAQETQYF. In nucleotides, the CDR3 is TGTGCCAGCAGCTTAGAACAGGCCCAAGAGACCCAGTACTTC.